One sample yielded the 30 T cell receptor beta chains listed below, sequenced in a study of long-term antiretroviral therapy in people with HIV. The authors ran the immunoSEQ assay, v3.0, at survey level. Data came from immunoSEQ multiplex PCR; TCRdb stores just in-frame clones and leaves some out. Of about 33,000 clones listed, around 96% are singletons. The sample here was unsorted PBMCs, taken roughly 6.4 years after starting antiretroviral therapy. The receptors here all came from a man younger than 40 with HIV.

The gene calls are TRBV23-1 and TRBJ2-7, with 14 bases aligning to TRBD2. TRBV23-1 is assigned to the ORF class and has an uncertain function. V lost 3 bases, J lost 0 bases, and 10 bases stayed unmatched. This CDR3 has 19 residues. CDR3 residues: CASSHGRGLAGETSYEQYF. CDR3 in DNA: TGCGCCAGCAGTCACGGGCGGGGACTAGCGGGAGAGACCTCCTACGAGCAGTACTTC.

The chain carries TRBV4-1 and TRBJ1-2; 11 positions agree with TRBD1. Trimming cost V 2 bases and J 0 bases; bases outside gene matches: 8. The CDR3 length is 18 residues. Germline CDR1 reads MGHRA; CDR2 reads YSYEKL. The CDR3 loop is CASSQNRDRGLANYGYTF. The DNA of the CDR3 is TGCGCCAGCAGCCAAAACCGGGACAGGGGGTTAGCTAACTATGGCTACACCTTC.

This clone was recorded only once. The chain links TRBV15 to TRBJ2-7; D uncertain. V shed 3 bases and J shed 2 bases, with 8 bases lying between them. CDR1 and CDR2 from the germline V gene are LNHNV and YYDKDF (reference sequence). The CDR3 is made up of 13 amino acids. The CDR3 coding sequence is TGTGCCACCAGCAGCACCGCCGCCTACGAGCAGTACTTC. Translation gives CATSSTAAYEQYF.

CDR3 sequence: CASRIKQGGNTEAFF. The CDR3 DNA reads as TGTGCCAGTAGGATTAAACAGGGTGGGAACACTGAAGCTTTCTTT. The V gene is TRBV19, the J gene TRBJ1-1, with D tentatively TRBD1 (6 bases). Germline lookup yields CDR1 LNHDA and CDR2 SQIVND (reference sequence). Trimming pared 6 bases from V and 1 base from J, leaving 15 bases between. The CDR3 extends over 15 amino acids. The entire variable domain, with the rest obtained from reference TRBV19 and TRBJ1-1, is as follows: DGGITQSPKYLFRKEGQNVTLSCEQNLNHDAMYWYRQDPGQGLRLIYYSQIVNDFQKGDIAEGYSVSREKKESFPLTVTSAQKNPTAFYLCASRIKQGGNTEAFFGQGTRLTVV.

V gene TRBV5-4 combines with J gene TRBJ1-1; D gene ambiguous. Germline V CDR1 and CDR2: SGHNT, YYREEE (reference sequence). Trimming pared 1 base from V and 7 bases from J, leaving 11 bases between. There are 13 residues in the CDR3. Here the CDR3 reads CASSLSQIDEAFF. In DNA form, the CDR3 reads TGTGCCAGCAGCTTGAGCCAGATTGATGAAGCTTTCTTT.

The CDR3 DNA sequence: TGTGCCAGCAGAAGAACAGGGGGCGGAACCGGGGAGCTGTTTTTT. It codes for CASRRTGGGTGELFF. This rearrangement joins TRBV6-1 to TRBJ2-2; 9 positions match TRBD1. The germline V gene has CDR1 MNHNS and CDR2 SASEGT. The V and J ends lost 6 bases and 5 bases, in that order; junction bases with no gene match: 7. The CDR3 loop spans 15 amino acids.

This sequence joins TRBV27 and TRBJ1-3; D is perhaps TRBD1 (5 bases). The germline V and J ends were trimmed by 5 bases and 2 bases, with 10 bases remaining between them. The CDR3 length is 14 residues. Germline V gene lookup returns CDR1 MNHEY and CDR2 SMNVEV (reference sequence). This CDR3 reads CASSTRGAGNTIYF. The DNA for the CDR3 is TGTGCCAGCAGTACCCGGGGGGCTGGAAACACCATATATTTT.

CDR3 sequence reads: CSVSSGQTDGYTF. In DNA, the CDR3 is TGCAGCGTTTCATCAGGTCAGACGGATGGCTACACCTTC. V usage is TRBV29-1 and J usage is TRBJ1-2; the D is unclear. This CDR3 contains 13 residues. V was shortened by 5 bases and J by 6 bases, with 16 bases between the two germline ends. Germline V gene lookup returns CDR1 SQVTM and CDR2 ANQGSEA.

This clone was seen more than once but under ten times. This rearrangement joins TRBV6-4 to TRBJ2-1; 8 bases match TRBD2. Germline assignment: CDR1 MRHNA and CDR2 SNTAGT. After removal of 3 bases from V and 4 bases from J, the junction contained 11 bases not matched to a gene. This CDR3 has 17 amino acids. The CDR3 region is CASSEKLAGTTYNEQFF. Here the CDR3 DNA reads TGTGCCAGCAGTGAAAAATTAGCGGGAACTACTTACAATGAGCAGTTCTTC.

There are a few counts of this clone. The chain links TRBV2 to TRBJ1-1; D gene ambiguous. Germline lookup yields CDR1 SNHLY and CDR2 FYNNEI. The CDR3 contains 14 residues. Trimming took 6 bases from V and 0 from J, leaving 11 bases between them. CDR3 DNA sequence: TGTGCCAGCAGGTCGGCATCTATGAACACTGAAGCTTTCTTT. It translates to CASRSASMNTEAFF.

The V call is TRBV19, the J call TRBJ2-3, with 16 bases lining up with TRBD2. Germline V gene data show CDR1 as LNHDA and CDR2 as SQIVND (reference sequence). The CDR3 has 18 residues. Trimming at V came to 5 bases and at J to 2 bases, leaving 7 bases not matched to a gene. The DNA of the CDR3 is TGTGCCAGTAGTCTCCGCGGGACTAGCGGGAGGGCCACAGATACGCAGTATTTT. Amino acid sequence: CASSLRGTSGRATDTQYF.

The chain links TRBV29-1 to TRBJ2-4; D is unresolved. The CDR3 is made up of 14 amino acids. Germline V lookup: CDR1 SQVTM, CDR2 ANQGSEA. V dropped 7 bases and J dropped 0 bases, with 13 bases sitting between them. DNA of the CDR3: TGCAGCGGTCAACTCGGGTTAGCCAAAAACATTCAGTACTTC. Protein product: CSGQLGLAKNIQYF.

V is TRBV19 and J is TRBJ2-1; no reliable D call. CDR1 and CDR2 (germline): LNHDA, SQIVND (reference sequence). The CDR3 is made up of 14 amino acids. The V and J ends lost 1 base and 5 bases respectively, with 9 bases between them. This CDR3 reads CASSIVELHNEQFF. The CDR3 DNA follows: TGTGCCAGTAGTATAGTGGAACTACACAATGAGCAGTTCTTC.

V usage is TRBV7-8 and J usage is TRBJ2-7; D not resolved. The CDR3 runs to 12 residues. The V gene's germline CDR1 is SGHVS and CDR2 FQNEAQ. Trimming took off 3 bases at V and 6 bases at J, with 9 bases between the two ends. CDR3 coding DNA: TGTGCCAGCAGCTTTGACATTAGCGAGCAGTACTTC. Amino acids: CASSFDISEQYF.

The chain has TRBV6-5 and TRBJ1-2, with a possible D match to TRBD1 (5 bases). V dropped 2 bases and J dropped 5 bases, with 15 bases sitting between them. The CDR3 totals 15 residues. Per the germline V gene, CDR1 is MNHEY and CDR2 is SVGAGI. CDR3 in DNA: TGTGCCAGCAGTTACCTCGGGAGGGGAGCGTATGGCTACACCTTC. This codes for CASSYLGRGAYGYTF.

The gene calls are TRBV6-6 and TRBJ2-2; unclear D gene. Between the trimmed V and J ends, which lost 6 bases and 8 bases, there was a span of 10 bases. Germline CDR1 is MNHNY and CDR2 is SVGAGI (reference sequence). This CDR3 comprises 12 residues. For the CDR3, the DNA is TGTGCCAGCAGCTCCTTAGGGGGGGAGCTGTTTTTT. It encodes CASSSLGGELFF.

A remark on this clone: As the CDR3 is not closed by the conserved phenylalanine or tryptophan, this likely results from a read error. The V gene is TRBV6-6, the J gene TRBJ1-2; 7 nucleotides agree with TRBD1. The germline gives CDR1 MNHNY, CDR2 SVGAGI (reference sequence). Trimming cost V 6 bases and J 7 bases; bases outside gene matches: 5. The CDR3 contains 12 residues. The CDR3 region is CASSPDRAGYTV. The DNA for the CDR3 is TGTGCCAGCAGCCCCGACAGGGCTGGCTACACCGTC.

V usage is TRBV29-1 and J usage is TRBJ2-4; 8 bases are shared with TRBD1. With 8 bases clipped from V and 6 bases from J, the junction kept 3 bases outside the gene matches. The CDR3 has 11 residues. Per germline, CDR1 SQVTM and CDR2 ANQGSEA. CDR3 region: CSYGQGNIQYF. The CDR3 DNA reads TGCAGCTATGGACAGGGAAACATTCAGTACTTC. Using reference TRBV29-1 and TRBJ2-4 for the parts outside the CDR3, the full variable domain is SAVISQKPSRDICQRGTSLTIQCQVDSQVTMMFWYRQQPGQSLTLIATANQGSEATYESGFVIDKFPISRPNLTFSTLTVSNMSPEDSSIYLCSYGQGNIQYFGAGTRLSVL.

The rearrangement joins TRBV5-4 to TRBJ2-5; TRBD1 matches 10 bases. The J segment lost 4 bases and the V segment lost 3 bases, leaving 3 bases of the junction unmatched. The CDR3 covers 14 residues. In germline, CDR1 is SGHNT, CDR2 YYREEE (reference sequence). CDR3 DNA: TGTGCCAGCAGCTCGCGGACAGGGGGAGAGACCCAGTACTTC. Its protein product is CASSSRTGGETQYF.

The chain recombines TRBV28 with TRBJ2-1; possibly TRBD2 for D (5 bases). Trimming stripped 5 bases from V and 0 bases from J, with 17 bases between. The CDR3 loop spans 17 amino acids. The germline CDR1 and CDR2 sequences are MDHEN and SYDVKM. CDR3 nucleotide sequence: TGTGCCAGCAGTCCGCAGTGGCGGGTTCACTCCTACAATGAGCAGTTCTTC. This translates into CASSPQWRVHSYNEQFF.

The rearrangement links TRBV6-6 to TRBJ1-4; weak D call: TRBD1 (5 bases). Trimming removed 4 bases from V and 5 bases from J, with 11 bases in between. Germline V CDR1 and CDR2: MNHNY, SVGAGI (reference sequence). This CDR3 region has 14 residues. The CDR3 sequence is CASSSAGDNEKLFF. DNA for the CDR3: TGTGCCAGCAGTTCCGCCGGGGACAATGAAAAACTGTTTTTT.

This rearrangement joins TRBV18 to TRBJ2-3; D perhaps matches TRBD2 (5 bases). V lost 5 bases and J lost 2, with 17 bases in between. Germline CDR1 reads KGHSH; CDR2 reads LQKENI. This CDR3 is built from 16 residues. In nucleotides, the CDR3 is TGTGCCAGCTCAGCCCGCCTCGGACTTTTCACAGATACGCAGTATTTT. Translating it yields CASSARLGLFTDTQYF.

The chain uses TRBV9 and TRBJ1-6, with 9 bases fitting TRBD1. The CDR3 is 14 amino acids. V gave up 4 bases and J gave up 10 bases; unmatched junction bases: 6. Per the germline V gene, CDR1 is SGDLS and CDR2 is YYNGEE. The CDR3 DNA reads as TGTGCCAGCAGCTCACAGGGGGCGGGATCACCCCTCCACTTT. Amino acids: CASSSQGAGSPLHF.

This clone was found a few times. V and J are TRBV4-2 and TRBJ2-1; D remains ambiguous. Between the trimmed V and J ends, which lost 1 base and 12 bases, there was a span of 13 bases. Per germline, CDR1 LGHNA and CDR2 YNFKEQ. The CDR3 has 13 residues. This CDR3 reads CASSQGNGVVQFF. The CDR3 nucleotides are TGTGCCAGCAGCCAAGGGAACGGCGTCGTGCAGTTCTTC.

This chain connects TRBV7-7 to TRBJ2-7; a weak D match, TRBD1 (5 bases). This CDR3 is built from 12 residues. Per the germline V gene, CDR1 is SSHAT and CDR2 is FNYEAQ (reference sequence). In DNA, the CDR3 is TGTGCTAGCCCCAGGGTCGGGCACGAGCAGTACTTC. Protein sequence: CASPRVGHEQYF.

The J gene is TRBJ2-7, the V gene TRBV29-1, with D possibly being TRBD1 (5 bases). Trimming took off 4 bases at V and 5 bases at J, with 9 bases between the two ends. Germline values: CDR1 SQVTM, CDR2 ANQGSEA. The CDR3 sequence is 11 residues long. CDR3 nucleotide sequence: TGCAGCGTTGTCAAGGGGAACGAGCAGTACTTC. This sequence encodes CSVVKGNEQYF.

This clone is a singleton in its sample. The rearrangement joins TRBV5-1 to TRBJ1-6; D gene uncertain. Trimming shortened V by 4 bases and J by 11 bases, and 13 bases separated the two germline ends. Per the germline V gene, CDR1 is SGHRS and CDR2 is YFSETQ. The CDR3 loop spans 13 amino acids. CDR3 DNA: TGCGCCAGCAGCCCGTCAAAACTACCACCCCTCCACTTT. Its translation: CASSPSKLPPLHF.

The gene calls are TRBV19 and TRBJ2-4, with TRBD2 identical over 8 bases. Germline V lookup: CDR1 LNHDA, CDR2 SQIVND (reference sequence). This CDR3 has 15 amino acids. The V gene end was trimmed by 6 bases and the J gene end by 3 bases; junction bases not matched to a gene: 7. CDR3 nucleotide sequence: TGTGCCAGTAGCTGGGAAGCGGGAGTCAAAAACATTCAGTACTTC. Its protein is CASSWEAGVKNIQYF.

This clone was observed a single time. The chain links TRBV4-3 to TRBJ2-5; D call uncertain. The CDR3 spans 14 residues. V was trimmed by 1 base and J by 5 bases, leaving 11 bases between them. CDR1 is LGHNA, CDR2 YSLEER, per germline. The CDR3 protein is CASSQVKIGETQYF. The CDR3, as DNA: TGCGCCAGCAGCCAAGTGAAAATTGGGGAGACCCAGTACTTC.

This sequence joins TRBV9 and TRBJ2-3, with TRBD1 matching 9 bases. Looked up from germline, CDR1 is SGDLS and CDR2 is YYNGEE. The CDR3 totals 15 residues. J lost 4 bases, V lost 4 bases, and 7 bases had no gene match. Written as DNA, the CDR3 is TGTGCCAGCAGCTTCAGGGACAGGGTGCCAGATACGCAGTATTTT. As protein: CASSFRDRVPDTQYF.